This T cell receptor beta chain was recorded in a study of blood T cell repertoires in COVID-19. Study-level information: The United States, Italy and Spain supplied acute and convalescent COVID-19 samples. T cells, B-cell-depleted T cells, or PBMCs supplied cDNA or gDNA.

In the source study's methods: Amplification of reference gene primers was used by the study to estimate nucleated cell counts. Only in-frame clones appear in the TCRdb table, and some are missing; sequencing was by immunoSEQ multiplex PCR. D and trimming were read from the DNA, whereas the V and J calls and clone size are those reported in that table. This repertoire shows approximately 51,000 clones, about 86% found once; its top ten account for about 5%. This CDR3 region has 16 residues. Unmatched junction bases numbered 10, after V lost 6 bases and J lost 5 bases. Germline values: CDR1 SGHTS, CDR2 YDEGEE.

The chain joins TRBV5-8 to TRBJ2-2, with TRBD2 matching 10 bases. The TCR originated in a man aged 35 to 55 with active COVID-19. Sequenced: peripheral blood. The CDR3 bases are TGTGCCAGCATCCTTCCGACTAGCGGGTTAACCGGGGAGCTGTTTTTT. It encodes CASILPTSGLTGELFF.